The rows below give T cell receptor beta chains drawn from one sample of a study of T cell repertoires in cytomegalovirus infection. TCRdb itself ran the reads through MiXCR, one entry per CDR3 protein. Here the sample spans about 440,000 distinct CDR3 sequences, around 32% being singletons. The sequenced sample was PBMCs. The receptors originated from a human donor in good health (CMV status not recorded). Some clones in this sample may be carry-over from other donors' samples. CDR3s include the opening cysteine and the closing phenylalanine or tryptophan. The order of the fields is CDR3 protein, CDR3 DNA, D gene, J gene, V gene, clone size, CDR3 length. A D gene is named only where the DNA matches it firmly. The listing skips clone size in some rows; elsewhere it reads once, few, many or a size class.

CDR3 protein: CASSGTGGAETQYF
CDR3 DNA: TGTGCCAGCAGTGGCACAGGGGGCGCTGAGACCCAGTACTTC
D gene: TRBD1
J gene: TRBJ2-5
V gene: TRBV12-3/TRBV12-4
clone size: few
CDR3 length: 14

CDR3 protein: CASSLSRDRERVDTQYF
CDR3 DNA: TGTGCCAGCAGCTTATCCCGGGATAGGGAAAGGGTAGATACGCAGTATTTT
D gene: -
J gene: TRBJ2-3
V gene: TRBV7-2
clone size: -
CDR3 length: 17

CDR3 protein: CASAQTGTSGNTIYF
CDR3 DNA: TGTGCCAGCGCGCAGACGGGCACCTCTGGAAACACCATATATTTT
D gene: -
J gene: TRBJ1-3
V gene: TRBV28
clone size: few
CDR3 length: 15

CDR3 protein: CASSQHTGTSGTTDTQYF
CDR3 DNA: TGTGCCAGCAGCCAACATACCGGGACTAGCGGGACCACAGATACGCAGTATTTT
D gene: TRBD2
J gene: TRBJ2-3
V gene: TRBV4-2
clone size: -
CDR3 length: 18

CDR3 protein: CASSYRTGVTDTQYF
CDR3 DNA: TGTGCCAGCAGTTACCGGACGGGGGTCACAGATACGCAGTATTTT
D gene: -
J gene: TRBJ2-3
V gene: TRBV6-2/TRBV6-3
clone size: -
CDR3 length: 15

CDR3 protein: CASSPGGAKDTQYF
CDR3 DNA: TGTGCCAGCAGTCCCGGGGGGGCTAAAGATACGCAGTATTTT
D gene: TRBD2
J gene: TRBJ2-3
V gene: TRBV6-1
clone size: -
CDR3 length: 14

CDR3 protein: CASSTPGQGTTEAFF
CDR3 DNA: TGTGCCAGTAGTACCCCGGGACAGGGAACCACTGAAGCTTTCTTT
D gene: TRBD1
J gene: TRBJ1-1
V gene: TRBV19
clone size: -
CDR3 length: 15

CDR3 protein: CASSSGTENTEAFF
CDR3 DNA: TGTGCCAGCAGTTCCGGGACAGAGAACACTGAAGCTTTCTTT
D gene: TRBD1
J gene: TRBJ1-1
V gene: TRBV2
clone size: -
CDR3 length: 14

CDR3 protein: CASSPQFSTDTQYF
CDR3 DNA: TGTGCCAGTAGTCCACAGTTTAGCACAGATACGCAGTATTTT
D gene: -
J gene: TRBJ2-3
V gene: TRBV19
clone size: few
CDR3 length: 14

CDR3 protein: CASSEAPRYQETQYF
CDR3 DNA: TGCGCCAGCAGTGAGGCACCTAGGTACCAAGAGACCCAGTACTTC
D gene: -
J gene: TRBJ2-5
V gene: TRBV10-2
clone size: -
CDR3 length: 15

CDR3 protein: CSARRGRRNEQFF
CDR3 DNA: TGCAGTGCTCGCAGGGGGAGGAGGAATGAGCAGTTCTTC
D gene: -
J gene: TRBJ2-1
V gene: TRBV20-1
clone size: few
CDR3 length: 13

CDR3 protein: CASSLVTAADTQYF
CDR3 DNA: TGTGCCAGCAGTTTGGTTACTGCTGCAGATACGCAGTATTTT
D gene: -
J gene: TRBJ2-3
V gene: TRBV27
clone size: many
CDR3 length: 14

CDR3 protein: CASSPGTGFFETQYF
CDR3 DNA: TGTGCCAGCAGTCCTGGGACAGGGTTTTTTGAGACCCAGTACTTC
D gene: TRBD1
J gene: TRBJ2-5
V gene: TRBV12-3/TRBV12-4
clone size: -
CDR3 length: 15

CDR3 protein: CASSLVVRAGYGYTF
CDR3 DNA: TGTGCCAGCAGCTTAGTAGTCCGCGCAGGCTATGGCTACACCTTC
D gene: -
J gene: TRBJ1-2
V gene: TRBV7-2
clone size: -
CDR3 length: 15

CDR3 protein: CASKTQVGASSKSGYTF
CDR3 DNA: TGTGCCAGCAAAACTCAAGTGGGCGCGTCGTCAAAGTCTGGCTACACCTTC
D gene: -
J gene: TRBJ1-2
V gene: TRBV6-2/TRBV6-3
clone size: few
CDR3 length: 17

CDR3 protein: CASSPYLGTGLGETQYF
CDR3 DNA: TGTGCCAGCAGCCCTTACCTTGGGACAGGGTTAGGGGAGACCCAGTACTTC
D gene: TRBD1
J gene: TRBJ2-5
V gene: TRBV7-9
clone size: few
CDR3 length: 17

CDR3 protein: CASSIGGTDPNYGYTF
CDR3 DNA: TGTGCCAGTAGTATAGGGGGGACGGATCCAAACTATGGCTACACCTTC
D gene: -
J gene: TRBJ1-2
V gene: TRBV19
clone size: -
CDR3 length: 16

CDR3 protein: CASSSRRGSYNEQFF
CDR3 DNA: TGTGCCAGCAGCTCCCGCCGGGGGTCCTACAATGAGCAGTTCTTC
D gene: -
J gene: TRBJ2-1
V gene: TRBV11-1
clone size: -
CDR3 length: 15

CDR3 protein: CASSFTGARNEQYF
CDR3 DNA: TGTGCCAGCAGCTTTACCGGGGCTCGGAACGAGCAGTACTTC
D gene: -
J gene: TRBJ2-7
V gene: TRBV11-1
clone size: few
CDR3 length: 14

CDR3 protein: CASSQDLGATNEKLFF
CDR3 DNA: TGCGCCAGCAGCCAAGATCTTGGAGCAACTAATGAAAAACTGTTTTTT
D gene: -
J gene: TRBJ1-4
V gene: TRBV4-3
clone size: many
CDR3 length: 16

CDR3 protein: CASTPGRDLNYGYTF
CDR3 DNA: TGTGCCAGCACCCCCGGTCGGGACCTTAACTATGGCTACACCTTC
D gene: -
J gene: TRBJ1-2
V gene: TRBV4-2
clone size: many
CDR3 length: 15

CDR3 protein: CASSLSQLEAFF
CDR3 DNA: TGTGCCAGCAGTTTGTCTCAGCTTGAAGCTTTCTTT
D gene: -
J gene: TRBJ1-1
V gene: TRBV7-9
clone size: many
CDR3 length: 12

CDR3 protein: CASSTPRGTSVQPQHF
CDR3 DNA: TGTGCCAGCAGCACCCCGCGCGGGACTTCGGTACAGCCCCAGCATTTT
D gene: -
J gene: TRBJ1-5
V gene: TRBV7-8
clone size: -
CDR3 length: 16

CDR3 protein: CASSLEGPPSSGANVLTF
CDR3 DNA: TGTGCCAGCAGTTTAGAGGGACCGCCGAGCTCTGGGGCCAACGTCCTGACTTTC
D gene: -
J gene: TRBJ2-6
V gene: TRBV27
clone size: -
CDR3 length: 18

CDR3 protein: CASSQDPLAGGQETQYF
CDR3 DNA: TGCGCCAGCAGCCAAGACCCCTTAGCGGGGGGGCAAGAGACCCAGTACTTC
D gene: TRBD2
J gene: TRBJ2-5
V gene: TRBV4-1
clone size: -
CDR3 length: 17

CDR3 protein: CSSTGDGYYNEQFF
CDR3 DNA: TGCAGCTCTACCGGGGACGGCTACTACAATGAGCAGTTCTTC
D gene: -
J gene: TRBJ2-1
V gene: TRBV29-1
clone size: -
CDR3 length: 14

CDR3 protein: CASSFLRAGNQETQYF
CDR3 DNA: TGTGCCAGCAGTTTCCTTCGAGCGGGGAACCAAGAGACCCAGTACTTC
D gene: TRBD2
J gene: TRBJ2-5
V gene: TRBV27
clone size: -
CDR3 length: 16

CDR3 protein: CASSQADRDFYEQYF
CDR3 DNA: TGTGCCAGCAGCCAAGCAGACAGGGATTTTTACGAGCAGTACTTC
D gene: TRBD1
J gene: TRBJ2-7
V gene: TRBV28
clone size: few
CDR3 length: 15